The entry below gives a single T cell receptor (beta chain) sequence along with its context. Its antigen is as yet unknown. This sample was included in a study of cytomegalovirus exposure and HLA in healthy donors. With 3 bases clipped from V and 4 bases from J, the junction kept 14 bases outside the gene matches. There are 19 residues in the CDR3. Germline lookup yields CDR1 SNHLY and CDR2 FYNNEI. Libraries were prepared by immunoSEQ multiplex PCR; TCRdb keeps only in-frame clonotypes and omits some of them. The data show about 190,000 clones, with more than 75% seen just once and over 1.1% held by the top ten. Study-wide results and limits: Using the classifier, cytomegalovirus status was reportedly diagnosed with high specificity and sensitivity. In a later analysis, first-cohort TCR clusters were found to tend to co-occur in the approximately 120 validation repertoires. Among TCR beta chains, those listed as cytomegalovirus-associated numbered around 160. In vitro checks showed that a few CMV-associated chains really do target CMV antigens.

The source material was PBMCs. The source is a woman under 30 in good health and CMV-seronegative. The chain links TRBV2 to TRBJ2-3; 12 bases align to TRBD2. This chain's CDR3 is CASSDDETSGGLGPDTQYF. The CDR3 coding sequence is TGTGCCAGCAGTGACGATGAGACTAGCGGGGGACTGGGCCCAGATACGCAGTATTTT.